This T cell receptor beta chain originates from a study of blood T cell repertoires in COVID-19. Study-wide context: Collection of acute and convalescent COVID-19 samples took place in the United States, Italy and Spain.

CDR1 is SGHAT and CDR2 is FQDESV in the germline V gene (reference sequence). The CDR3 has 15 amino acids. With 4 bases removed from V and 4 bases from J, the gap between germline ends came to 15 bases. Cohort assignment relied on participant-reported clinical history. The protocol was immunoSEQ multiplex PCR, while the TCRdb copy is restricted to in-frame clones and leaves out a portion. The table lists a few hundred thousand clones, 80% to 90% of them singletons. The gene calls are TRBV11-1 and TRBJ2-3; D remains unclear. The TCR sequence derives from a man under 40 who had recovered from COVID-19. The sequencing sample was made of PBMCs or T cells enriched from blood (not recorded which). The CDR3 region has the DNA TGTGCCAGCAGCTCGCCCCCGCCAGGATCAGATACGCAGTATTTT. Translated: CASSSPPPGSDTQYF.